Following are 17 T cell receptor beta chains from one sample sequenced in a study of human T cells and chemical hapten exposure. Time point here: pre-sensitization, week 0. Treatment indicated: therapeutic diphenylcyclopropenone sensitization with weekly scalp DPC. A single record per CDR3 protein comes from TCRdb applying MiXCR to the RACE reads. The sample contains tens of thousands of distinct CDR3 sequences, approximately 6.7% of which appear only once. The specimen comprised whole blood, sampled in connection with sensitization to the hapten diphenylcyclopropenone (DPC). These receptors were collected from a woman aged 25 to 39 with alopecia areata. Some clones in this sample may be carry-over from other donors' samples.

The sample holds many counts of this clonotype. The DNA for the CDR3 is TGCGCCAGCTCAGAGGGGGAGCCCTACAATGAGCAGTTCTTC. It specifies CASSEGEPYNEQFF. The rearrangement joins TRBV5-1 to TRBJ2-1; D perhaps matches TRBD1 (6 bases). This CDR3 has 14 residues. V was clipped by 7 bases and J by 2 bases, with 13 bases between them. In germline, CDR1 is SGHRS, CDR2 YFSETQ.

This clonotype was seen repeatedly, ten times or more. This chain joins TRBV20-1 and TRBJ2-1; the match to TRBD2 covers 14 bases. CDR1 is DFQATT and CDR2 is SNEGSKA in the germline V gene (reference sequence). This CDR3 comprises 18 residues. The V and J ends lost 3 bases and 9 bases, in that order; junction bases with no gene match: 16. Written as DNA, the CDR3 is TGCAGTGCTAGGGGGCTTCCTTCGACTAGCGGGGGGGCGGGTGAGCAGTTCTTC. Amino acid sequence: CSARGLPSTSGGAGEQFF.

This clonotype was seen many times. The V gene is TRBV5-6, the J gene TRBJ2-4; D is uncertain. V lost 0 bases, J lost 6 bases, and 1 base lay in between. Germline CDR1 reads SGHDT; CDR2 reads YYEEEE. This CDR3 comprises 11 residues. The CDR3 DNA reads TGTGCCAGCAGCTTGGGAAACATTCAGTACTTC. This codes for CASSLGNIQYF.

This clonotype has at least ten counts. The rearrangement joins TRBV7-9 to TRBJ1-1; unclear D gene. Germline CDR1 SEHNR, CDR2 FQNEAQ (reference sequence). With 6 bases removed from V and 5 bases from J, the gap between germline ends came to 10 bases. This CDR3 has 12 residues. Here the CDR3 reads CASSPIRTEAFF. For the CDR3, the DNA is TGTGCCAGCAGTCCCATCAGGACTGAAGCTTTCTTT.

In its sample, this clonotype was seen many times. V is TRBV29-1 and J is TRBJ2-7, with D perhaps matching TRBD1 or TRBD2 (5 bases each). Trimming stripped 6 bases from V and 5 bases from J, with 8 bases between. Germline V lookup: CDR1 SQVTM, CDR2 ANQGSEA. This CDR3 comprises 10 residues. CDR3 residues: CSVGTDEQYF. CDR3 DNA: TGCAGCGTGGGGACGGACGAGCAGTACTTC.

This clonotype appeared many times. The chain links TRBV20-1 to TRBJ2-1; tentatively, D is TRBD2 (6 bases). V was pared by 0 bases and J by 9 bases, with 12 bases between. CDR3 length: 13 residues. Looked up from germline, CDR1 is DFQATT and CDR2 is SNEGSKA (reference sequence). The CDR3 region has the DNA TGCAGTGCTAGAGAATCCGGGGAGGTTGAGCAGTTCTTC. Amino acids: CSARESGEVEQFF.

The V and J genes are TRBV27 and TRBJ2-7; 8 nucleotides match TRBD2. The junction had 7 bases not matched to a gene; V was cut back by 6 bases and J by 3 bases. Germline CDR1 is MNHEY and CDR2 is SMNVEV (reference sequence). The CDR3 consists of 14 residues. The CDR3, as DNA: TGTGCCAGCAGCGGGACTAGTCCTATCTACGAGCAGTACTTC. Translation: CASSGTSPIYEQYF.

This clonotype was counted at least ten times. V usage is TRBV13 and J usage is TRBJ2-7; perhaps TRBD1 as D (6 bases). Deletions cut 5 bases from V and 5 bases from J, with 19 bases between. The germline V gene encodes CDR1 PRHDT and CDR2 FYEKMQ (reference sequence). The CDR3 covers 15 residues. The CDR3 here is CASSPTGTVWDEQYF. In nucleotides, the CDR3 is TGTGCCAGCAGCCCTACAGGGACGGTATGGGACGAGCAGTACTTC.

The CDR3 loop reads CASRGQASRLYF. The CDR3, as DNA: TGTGCCAGCCGGGGACAGGCATCCAGACTATACTTC. V is TRBV6-2 or TRBV6-3 and J is TRBJ2-4, with 8 bases lining up with TRBD1. The CDR3 runs to 12 residues. From germline, CDR1 is MNHEY and CDR2 SVGEGT. Trimming removed 8 bases from V and 16 bases from J; junction bases left unmatched: 13.

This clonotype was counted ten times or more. This CDR3 is CSGRGASYGYTF. The CDR3 DNA sequence: TGCAGTGGGAGAGGGGCTTCCTATGGCTACACCTTC. This sequence joins TRBV20-1 and TRBJ1-2; maybe TRBD1 (5 bases). V was pared by 7 bases and J by 4 bases, with 13 bases between. CDR1 and CDR2 (germline): DFQATT, SNEGSKA (reference sequence). The CDR3 contains 12 residues.

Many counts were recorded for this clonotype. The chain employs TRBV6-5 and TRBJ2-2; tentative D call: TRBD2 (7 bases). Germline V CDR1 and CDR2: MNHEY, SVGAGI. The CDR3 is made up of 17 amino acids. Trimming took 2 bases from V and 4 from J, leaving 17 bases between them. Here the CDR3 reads CASSYPPVGGGTGELFF. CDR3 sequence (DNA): TGTGCCAGCAGTTACCCCCCCGTAGGGGGGGGCACCGGGGAGCTGTTTTTT.

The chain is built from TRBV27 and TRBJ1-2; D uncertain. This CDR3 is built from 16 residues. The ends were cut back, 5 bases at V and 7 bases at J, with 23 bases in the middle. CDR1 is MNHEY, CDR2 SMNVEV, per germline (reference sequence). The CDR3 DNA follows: TGTGCCAGCAGTCCCAACCTGACCCGGCGGGGAGGTGGCTACACCTTC. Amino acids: CASSPNLTRRGGGYTF.

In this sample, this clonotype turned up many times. The CDR3 region has the DNA TGTGCCAGCAGTGGACCCGACTCAGGGGCCAACGTCCTGACTTTC. Protein sequence: CASSGPDSGANVLTF. V usage is TRBV12-3 or TRBV12-4 and J usage is TRBJ2-6; D is unresolved. The ends were cut back, 5 bases at V and 4 bases at J, with 12 bases in the middle. CDR3 length equals 15 residues.

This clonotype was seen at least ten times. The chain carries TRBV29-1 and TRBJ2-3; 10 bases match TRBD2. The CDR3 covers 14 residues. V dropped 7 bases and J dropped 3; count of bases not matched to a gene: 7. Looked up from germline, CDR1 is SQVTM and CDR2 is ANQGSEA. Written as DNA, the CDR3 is TGCAGCGGTCTCAGCGGGGGGGCTACAGATACGCAGTATTTT. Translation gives CSGLSGGATDTQYF.

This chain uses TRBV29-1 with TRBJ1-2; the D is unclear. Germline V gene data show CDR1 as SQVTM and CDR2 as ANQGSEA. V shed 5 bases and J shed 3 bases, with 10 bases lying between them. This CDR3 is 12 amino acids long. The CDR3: CSVSHGDYGYTF. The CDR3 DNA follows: TGCAGCGTTTCCCACGGGGACTATGGCTACACCTTC.

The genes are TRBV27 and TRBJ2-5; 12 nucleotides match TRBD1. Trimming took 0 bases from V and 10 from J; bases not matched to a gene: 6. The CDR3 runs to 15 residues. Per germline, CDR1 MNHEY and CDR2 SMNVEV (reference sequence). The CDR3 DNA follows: TGTGCCAGCAGTTTATCGATGGGACAGGGGGCTGGCCAGTACTTC. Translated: CASSLSMGQGAGQYF.

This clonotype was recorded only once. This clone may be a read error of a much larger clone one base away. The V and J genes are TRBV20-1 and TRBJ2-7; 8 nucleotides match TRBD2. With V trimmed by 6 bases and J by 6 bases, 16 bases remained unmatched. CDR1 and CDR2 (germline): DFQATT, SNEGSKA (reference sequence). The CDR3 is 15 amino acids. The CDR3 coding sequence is TGCAGTGCCAGACGCCCCGGGACTAGTGTCGGCGAGCAGTACTTC. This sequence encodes CSARRPGTSVGEQYF.